Listed below are T cell receptor beta chains from one sample, sequenced in a study of T cell responses to AZD1222 COVID-19 vaccine. TCRdb keeps only in-frame clones here, not all; method: immunoSEQ multiplex PCR. The table includes 130,000 or so clones, over 75% detected once. Material: peripheral blood, obtained 28 days after the second dose of the MenACWY control vaccine. The receptor source for this set is an adult who received the MenACWY meningococcal vaccine as a control. The CDR3 runs from the conserved cysteine through the conserved F or W. The D gene is left open where the match is weak. Clone size is not always given. Where it is, it says once, few, many or a class for expanded clones.

-	-	TRBV9	TRBJ1-5	TGTGCCAGCAGCGGCGTCCCGGGGCAGCCCCAGCATTTT	CASSGVPGQPQHF
-	few	TRBV19	TRBJ1-2	TGTGCCAGTAGTATCATGGCTAACTATGGCTACACCTTC	CASSIMANYGYTF
-	-	TRBV4-3	TRBJ2-5	TGCGCCAGCAGCCAAGACCCCCAAGGGGGAGAGACCCAGTACTTC	CASSQDPQGGETQYF
TRBD1	few	TRBV4-2	TRBJ2-1	TGTGCCAGCAGCCTGGACAAGGGACAGGGGGACAATGAGCAGTTCTTC	CASSLDKGQGDNEQFF
-	-	TRBV30	TRBJ2-2	TGTGCCTGGAGTGTTGCGAACACCGGGGAGCTGTTTTTT	CAWSVANTGELFF
-	few	TRBV7-9	TRBJ1-6	TGTGCCAGCAGCCCGGTTGGCTATAATTCACCCCTCCACTTT	CASSPVGYNSPLHF
-	-	TRBV6-4	TRBJ1-1	TGTGCCAGCAGTGAAAACGGGAACACTGAAGCTTTCTTT	CASSENGNTEAFF
-	once	TRBV25-1	TRBJ1-2	TGTGCGACCTACAGGGATGGCTACACCTTC	CATYRDGYTF
TRBD1	-	TRBV11-2	TRBJ1-2	TGTGCCAGCAGTATAGGGGGCCAGGGGGCGAATGGCTACACCTTC	CASSIGGQGANGYTF
-	-	TRBV5-1	TRBJ1-4	TGCGCCAGCAGCTTCGGGGATCGGGAGGGCGGTGAAAAACTGTTTTTT	CASSFGDREGGEKLFF
-	once	TRBV5-1	TRBJ2-7	TGCGCCAGCAGCTGGGCATCGGGGTCTTACGAGCAGTACTTC	CASSWASGSYEQYF
TRBD2	-	TRBV18	TRBJ2-3	TGTGCCAGCTCACAAACTAGCGGGGCGGCAGATACGCAGTATTTT	CASSQTSGAADTQYF
-	-	TRBV11-2	TRBJ2-7	TGTGCCAGCAGCTTAGTAGGAGGCGCAGGGAGTTCCTACGAGCAGTACTTC	CASSLVGGAGSSYEQYF
TRBD2	-	TRBV5-4	TRBJ2-2	TGTGCCAGCAGCCCCCGGACTAGCGATGACGGGGAGCTGTTTTTT	CASSPRTSDDGELFF
-	-	TRBV10-3	TRBJ2-5	TGTGCCATCAACCCGACGGAGAGGGAGGAGACCCAGTACTTC	CAINPTEREETQYF
TRBD1	-	TRBV10-2	TRBJ1-4	TGCGCCAGCGTGGGACAGGTCTCCGAAAAACTGTTTTTT	CASVGQVSEKLFF
-	-	TRBV5-1	TRBJ1-6	TGCGCCAGCAGCTTGGACGGTTTTAGCAATTCACCCCTCCACTTT	CASSLDGFSNSPLHF
-	-	TRBV7-9	TRBJ1-1	TGTGCCAGCAGCTCAGGGATACGTGAAGCTTTCTTT	CASSSGIREAFF
-	-	TRBV10-2	TRBJ1-5	TGCGCCAGCAGGGGCGGGGATCAGCCCCAGCATTTT	CASRGGDQPQHF
-	-	TRBV7-8	TRBJ2-2	TGTGCCAGCAGCTTAGGTTCGGGGCAAGCCGGGGAGCTGTTTTTT	CASSLGSGQAGELFF
TRBD1	once	TRBV7-2	TRBJ2-1	TGTGCCAGCAGCTTAAGGGACAGGGGGCAGAATAGGTTGTCCAATGAGCAGTTCTTC	CASSLRDRGQNRLSNEQFF
TRBD1	-	TRBV9	TRBJ1-1	TGTGCCAGCAGCGTAGGTCCAGGGGGGAACACTGAAGCTTTCTTT	CASSVGPGGNTEAFF
-	-	TRBV29-1	TRBJ1-4	TGCAGCGTTGGAGGGACAACTAATGAAAAACTGTTTTTT	CSVGGTTNEKLFF
-	-	TRBV12-5	TRBJ1-1	TGTGCTAGTGGTTTAGGCAGGTCAGGGACTGAAGCTTTCTTT	CASGLGRSGTEAFF
-	-	TRBV5-1	TRBJ1-4	TGCGCCAGCAGGACTGACGGGAGTTTTGAAAAACTGTTTTTT	CASRTDGSFEKLFF
TRBD1	once	TRBV30	TRBJ2-2	TGTGCCTGGATGGGACAGGACAGAGGCACCGGGGAGCTGTTTTTT	CAWMGQDRGTGELFF
-	-	TRBV27	TRBJ1-1	TGTGCCAGCAGTTTAGTTGACAGGTTGAACACTGAAGCTTTCTTT	CASSLVDRLNTEAFF
TRBD1	-	TRBV12-5	TRBJ2-3	TGTGCTAGTGGACCAGGACAGGGCGTCGCAGATACGCAGTATTTT	CASGPGQGVADTQYF
TRBD2	-	TRBV9	TRBJ2-7	TGTGCCAGCAGCGAGGGAAGCGGGAACGGCGAGCAGTACTTC	CASSEGSGNGEQYF
-	once	TRBV30	TRBJ1-2	TGTGCCTGGAGTAATGATCCCATAGCTAACTATGGCTACACCTTC	CAWSNDPIANYGYTF
TRBD2	few	TRBV12-5	TRBJ2-3	TGTGCTAGTGGTTTGGACCGGGACCCTGGACTAGCGGGAGAAACAGATACGCAGTATTTT	CASGLDRDPGLAGETDTQYF
-	once	TRBV4-2	TRBJ2-2	TGTGCCAGCAGCCAAGATAGGTCCTTGTGGGGCACCGGGGAGCTGTTTTTT	CASSQDRSLWGTGELFF
TRBD1	-	TRBV14	TRBJ2-3	TGTGCCAGCAGCCGAAACAGGGGGCCAGATACGCAGTATTTT	CASSRNRGPDTQYF
-	-	TRBV12-5	TRBJ2-7	TGTGCTAGTGGTTTGCCTAATTCCCTCGAGCAGTACTTC	CASGLPNSLEQYF
-	-	TRBV3-1/TRBV3-2	TRBJ2-5	TGTGCCAGCAGCCTTAGCGGTGAAGAGACCCAGTACTTC	CASSLSGEETQYF
-	-	TRBV5-4	TRBJ1-2	TGTGCCAGCAGCCCCAGCGGTACCTACCAAGGAGGCTACACCTTC	CASSPSGTYQGGYTF
-	-	TRBV5-5	TRBJ1-5	TGTGCCAGCAGCCTAGGACCGACGAATCAGCCCCAGCATTTT	CASSLGPTNQPQHF
-	-	TRBV12-3/TRBV12-4	TRBJ2-2	TGTGCCATCCGAATGTCCGGGGAGCTGTTTTTT	CAIRMSGELFF
-	-	TRBV7-3	TRBJ2-2	TGTGCCAGCTGGGGACCGAGGCCGAACACCGGGGAGCTGTTTTTT	CASWGPRPNTGELFF
TRBD2	-	TRBV9	TRBJ2-1	TGTGCCAGCAGCGTAGGCATTCTAGCGGGGCATGAGCAGTTCTTC	CASSVGILAGHEQFF
-	-	TRBV5-1	TRBJ1-6	TGCGCCAGCAGCCCCGGACATTATAATTCACCCCTCCACTTT	CASSPGHYNSPLHF
-	-	TRBV2	TRBJ1-1	TGTGCCAGCAGTGGGGAAGGAATTGCTCGGACTGAAGCTTTCTTT	CASSGEGIARTEAFF
TRBD1	-	TRBV10-3	TRBJ2-6	TGTGCCATCAGTGATAATCAGGGGGCAAGCTCTGGGGCCAACGTCCTGACTTTC	CAISDNQGASSGANVLTF
-	once	TRBV5-6	TRBJ1-2	TGTGCCAGCAGCTTGGACCCGGGGAAGGCGTATGGCTACACCTTC	CASSLDPGKAYGYTF
-	-	TRBV2	TRBJ1-5	TGTGCCAGCAGGGAAAGGCGGACGGTTTATAGCAATCAGCCCCAGCATTTT	CASRERRTVYSNQPQHF
-	-	TRBV24-1	TRBJ1-5	TGTGCCACCAGTGACACCCTGAGCAATCAGCCCCAGCATTTT	CATSDTLSNQPQHF
-	-	TRBV12-3/TRBV12-4	TRBJ1-1	TGTGCCAGCAGTTTTGGGGGGGACACTGAAGCTTTCTTT	CASSFGGDTEAFF
-	-	TRBV11-2	TRBJ1-1	TGTGCCAGCAGCTTCCGGGCTAACACTGAAGCTTTCTTT	CASSFRANTEAFF
-	-	TRBV27	TRBJ1-1	TGTGCCAGCAGTTTTGGGAGATCGAACACTGAAGCTTTCTTT	CASSFGRSNTEAFF
TRBD2	-	TRBV7-9	TRBJ2-3	TGTGCCAGCAGTCCTAGCGGGGGGCTCAGCACAGATACGCAGTATTTT	CASSPSGGLSTDTQYF
-	-	TRBV6-1	TRBJ2-3	TGTGCCAGCAGTGAGTCATGGGGGCCTCTCCGGGCAGATACGCAGTATTTT	CASSESWGPLRADTQYF
-	-	TRBV7-8	TRBJ2-1	TGTGCCAGCAGCCCTAGACGGTCGCAGAATGAGCAGTTCTTC	CASSPRRSQNEQFF
TRBD2	-	TRBV13	TRBJ2-3	TGTGCCAGCAGCCTCGGTACTAGCGGGAGAAAAGATACGCAGTATTTT	CASSLGTSGRKDTQYF
TRBD1	-	TRBV6-1	TRBJ1-4	TGTGCCAGCAGTGAAGGGACAGGGGTCCCAACTAATGAAAAACTGTTTTTT	CASSEGTGVPTNEKLFF
TRBD1	once	TRBV5-1	TRBJ1-2	TGCGCCAGCAGCCTTAGTCCCGGGACAGGGTTCGAGGGCTACACCTTC	CASSLSPGTGFEGYTF
-	-	TRBV7-9	TRBJ2-6	TGTGCCAGCAGCCCGAGGAAACCGGGTCAGTCTGGGGCCAACGTCCTGACTTTC	CASSPRKPGQSGANVLTF